Sequencing of this T cell receptor beta chain was carried out in a study of T cell responses to AZD1222 COVID-19 vaccine. Findings and limits, study-wide: Of spike-specific TCRs, nearly half reportedly target regions left unmutated in variants. Dominant at 160-218 and 743-854, vaccine-associated CD4 TCRs also spanned spike.

The CDR3 runs to 16 residues. Trimming removed 0 bases from V and 0 bases from J, with 9 bases in between. The germline gives CDR1 MNHEY, CDR2 SVGAGI. Comment on this clone: Antigen specificity is unknown.

Measured with immunoSEQ multiplex PCR; TCRdb has only the in-frame clones, and not every one. Of around 180,000 clones in the sample, 75% to 90% were seen once. This receptor was obtained from an adult in good health. This specimen was peripheral blood, taken on day 0 of MenACWY control vaccination. J is TRBJ2-1 and V is TRBV6-5; no clear D gene. CDR3: CASSYSTGSSYNEQFF. CDR3 sequence (DNA): TGTGCCAGCAGTTACTCGACTGGTAGCTCCTACAATGAGCAGTTCTTC.